The 19 T cell receptor beta chains listed next were all sequenced from one sample in a study of blood T cell repertoires in COVID-19. The assay was immunoSEQ multiplex PCR, and TCRdb's table has in-frame clones only and misses some. The table includes some 500,000 clones, around nine tenths detected once. The material sequenced was PBMCs or T cells enriched from blood (not recorded which). The origin of the receptors is a woman in her thirties or forties who had recovered from COVID-19.

This chain joins TRBV24-1 and TRBJ1-5, with 10 bases lining up with TRBD1. CDR3 length: 18 amino acids. V lost 2 bases to trimming and J lost 4 bases; unmatched junction nucleotides: 10. CDR1 is KGHDR and CDR2 is SFDVKD in the germline V gene. The CDR3 spells CATSDSRTGGIWNQPQHF. The CDR3 DNA reads TGTGCCACCAGTGATTCACGGACAGGGGGAATATGGAATCAGCCCCAGCATTTT.

J is TRBJ1-1 and V is TRBV5-1; D remains ambiguous. Trimming left V 4 bases short and J 1 base short, with 17 bases between. The CDR3 has 16 residues. Looked up from germline, CDR1 is SGHRS and CDR2 is YFSETQ. In nucleotides, the CDR3 is TGCGCCAGCAGCCAACCTACGTACGGGGAGAACACTGAAGCTTTCTTT. Translation gives CASSQPTYGENTEAFF.

This rearrangement joins TRBV6-2 or TRBV6-3 to TRBJ1-5; TRBD1 is a possible D gene (6 bases). V was trimmed by 2 bases and J by 6 bases, leaving 11 bases between them. CDR1 and CDR2 (germline): MNHEY, SVGEGT. The CDR3 covers 14 residues. The CDR3: CASSYGGAGQPQHF. The DNA of the CDR3 is TGTGCCAGCAGTTACGGGGGGGCTGGTCAGCCCCAGCATTTT.

This chain connects TRBV3-1 (or the pseudogene TRBV3-2) to TRBJ1-1, with 9 bases matching TRBD1. The germline V gene encodes CDR1 LGHDT and CDR2 YNNKEL (reference sequence). V trimming: 4 bases; J trimming: 0 bases; junction bases outside the gene matches: 6. CDR3 length: 16 amino acids. The DNA of the CDR3 is TGTGCCAGCAGCCGGGACAGGGACGGGATGAACACTGAAGCTTTCTTT. Residues: CASSRDRDGMNTEAFF.

This sequence joins TRBV28 and TRBJ2-7; 8 bases align to TRBD1. The germline V gene encodes CDR1 MDHEN and CDR2 SYDVKM. CDR3 length equals 16 residues. The V gene end was trimmed by 5 bases and the J gene end by 2 bases; junction bases not matched to a gene: 11. The CDR3 DNA reads as TGTGCCAGCAGTCTCAGACAGGGGCCACCACCCTACGAGCAGTACTTC. It yields the protein CASSLRQGPPPYEQYF.

The chain joins TRBV14 to TRBJ2-1; maybe TRBD2 (5 bases). Trimming took 3 bases from V and 0 from J, leaving 12 bases between them. Germline loops: CDR1 SGHDN, CDR2 FVKESK. The CDR3 length is 16 residues. The chain's CDR3 is CASSQERWGSYNEQFF. The CDR3, as DNA: TGTGCCAGCAGCCAGGAGCGGTGGGGCTCCTACAATGAGCAGTTCTTC.

This rearrangement joins TRBV19 to TRBJ1-1; D gene ambiguous. Trimming removed 5 bases from V and 0 bases from J, with 7 bases in between. Germline V CDR1 and CDR2: LNHDA, SQIVND (reference sequence). This CDR3 has 13 amino acids. CDR3 nucleotide sequence: TGTGCCAGTAGTCCACAGTTGAACACTGAAGCTTTCTTT. Encoded protein: CASSPQLNTEAFF.

The chain employs TRBV29-1 and TRBJ2-7; 8 positions match TRBD2. The germline CDR1 and CDR2 sequences are SQVTM and ANQGSEA. V was clipped by 2 bases and J by 3 bases; unmatched bases: 9. CDR3 length: 15 residues. The DNA for the CDR3 is TGCAGCGTTGAAAGTCCAGCGGGAGCCTACTACGAGCAGTACTTC. Encoded protein: CSVESPAGAYYEQYF.

V and J are TRBV10-1 and TRBJ2-7, with 11 bases that match TRBD2. CDR1 is WNHNN, CDR2 SYGVQD, per germline (reference sequence). The CDR3 totals 15 residues. V trimming: 2 bases; J trimming: 1 base; junction bases outside the gene matches: 1. CDR3 DNA sequence: TGCGCCAGCAGTGAGGGGACTAGCGGTTCCTACGAGCAGTACTTC. As protein: CASSEGTSGSYEQYF.

The rearrangement links TRBV11-2 to TRBJ2-7, with TRBD1 matching over 7 bases. The CDR3 has 14 residues. Trimming at V came to 5 bases and at J to 3 bases, leaving 7 bases not matched to a gene. CDR1 and CDR2 (germline): SGHAT, FQNNGV. In DNA, the CDR3 is TGTGCCAGCAGCCAGACAGGGTCGCTCTACGAGCAGTACTTC. This sequence encodes CASSQTGSLYEQYF.

The rearrangement uses TRBV5-1 and TRBJ1-2; 9 bases fit TRBD1. The V gene end was trimmed by 4 bases and the J gene end by 4 bases; junction bases not matched to a gene: 8. From germline, CDR1 is SGHRS and CDR2 YFSETQ. CDR3 length: 15 amino acids. The CDR3, as DNA: TGCGCCAGCAGCGTAGGGGACAGGGAGCCCTATGGCTACACCTTC. Residues: CASSVGDREPYGYTF.

This chain uses TRBV4-1 with TRBJ2-7; weak D call: TRBD2 (6 bases). The V end lost 1 base, the J end lost 3 bases, and 13 bases lay between the germline ends. This CDR3 spans 15 amino acids. Germline V CDR1 and CDR2: MGHRA, YSYEKL. CDR3 sequence: CASSQAGPAGYEQYF. The CDR3 DNA sequence: TGCGCCAGCAGCCAAGCGGGTCCAGCGGGCTACGAGCAGTACTTC.

This rearrangement joins TRBV25-1 to TRBJ2-2, with 10 bases matching TRBD2. Germline trimming cut 4 bases from V and 7 bases from J; bases unmatched to any gene: 9. The CDR3 covers 16 residues. Germline lookup yields CDR1 MGHDK and CDR2 SYGVNS. CDR3 DNA: TGTGCCAGCAGTGGAGCGGGAGGGGATCGGGTCGGGGAGCTGTTTTTT. Encoded protein: CASSGAGGDRVGELFF.

This clone showed up just once. The V gene is TRBV5-1, the J gene TRBJ1-3; D unclear. The V and J ends lost 4 bases and 3 bases respectively, with 11 bases between them. Germline V CDR1 and CDR2: SGHRS, YFSETQ. This CDR3 is built from 14 residues. CDR3 DNA: TGCGCCAGCAGCGACGGCGGCAGTGGAAACACCATATATTTT. Protein product: CASSDGGSGNTIYF.

The J gene is TRBJ2-7, the V gene TRBV7-9, with a possible D match to TRBD2 (5 bases). Trimming stripped 6 bases from V and 6 bases from J, with 12 bases between. Germline loops: CDR1 SEHNR, CDR2 FQNEAQ (reference sequence). The CDR3 loop spans 12 amino acids. The CDR3 loop reads CASSAWGVEQYF. CDR3 sequence (DNA): TGTGCCAGCAGTGCCTGGGGAGTCGAGCAGTACTTC.

The chain couples TRBV10-3 to TRBJ1-1, with a tentative D call TRBD1 (6 bases). Looked up from germline, CDR1 is ENHRY and CDR2 is SYGVKD. V lost 6 bases, J lost 1 base, and 15 bases lay in between. The CDR3 spans 15 residues. The CDR3 spells CAISKEAGANTEAFF. As DNA, the CDR3 is TGTGCCATCAGCAAAGAGGCAGGGGCGAACACTGAAGCTTTCTTT.

V and J are TRBV11-3 and TRBJ1-2; 9 nucleotides match TRBD1. Germline values: CDR1 SGHNT, CDR2 YENEEA. CDR3 length: 15 residues. The ends lost 4 bases at V and 4 bases at J; junction bases unmatched: 7. The CDR3 DNA sequence: TGTGCCAGCAGCTCCCTAACAGGGGGCAGCTATGGCTACACCTTC. This encodes CASSSLTGGSYGYTF.

The rearrangement links TRBV18 to TRBJ1-2; D uncertain. The CDR3 runs to 13 residues. Germline CDR1 and CDR2: KGHSH and LQKENI. V shed 2 bases and J shed 4 bases, with 8 bases lying between them. The CDR3 region is CASSPVESYGYTF. The CDR3 DNA reads TGTGCCAGCTCACCAGTGGAGTCCTATGGCTACACCTTC.

The genes are TRBV19 and TRBJ2-1, with D possibly TRBD2 on 5 matching bases. This CDR3 has 13 amino acids. Looked up from germline, CDR1 is LNHDA and CDR2 is SQIVND (reference sequence). The V end lost 5 bases, the J end lost 9 bases, and 14 bases lay between the germline ends. The CDR3 DNA is TGTGCCAGTAGTCCCCGTAGCGCGACTGAGCAGTTCTTC. Translating gives CASSPRSATEQFF.